The next 10 T cell receptor beta chains were all read from a single sample in a study of shared clonotypes between healthy human individuals. Some clones are missing from TCRdb's copy, which holds only in-frame ones; the method was immunoSEQ multiplex PCR. The sample lists 2 million to 2.5 million clones, over 85% occurring once. The sequenced sample was naive CD4+ T cells from PBMCs. The subset is: CD45RA+ positively selected. These receptors were collected from a young man in good health. Some clones in this sample may be carry-over from other donors' samples.

The chain employs TRBV5-1 and TRBJ2-3, with 8 bases that match TRBD2. This CDR3 is built from 16 residues. Trimming took 1 base from V and 6 from J; bases not matched to a gene: 10. Germline lookup yields CDR1 SGHRS and CDR2 YFSETQ. The CDR3 DNA is TGCGCCAGCAGCTTGATGCGGGAGGCCCTTAGGGATACGCAGTATTTT. This sequence encodes CASSLMREALRDTQYF.

This sequence joins TRBV15 and TRBJ1-1, with 7 bases fitting TRBD1. Trimming at V came to 6 bases and at J to 1 base, leaving 5 bases not matched to a gene. CDR1 and CDR2 (germline): LNHNV, YYDKDF (reference sequence). The CDR3 covers 14 residues. The CDR3 sequence: CATSMGQPNTEAFF. The CDR3 bases are TGTGCCACCAGTATGGGACAGCCGAACACTGAAGCTTTCTTT.

The chain links TRBV15 to TRBJ2-5; a possible D gene is TRBD2 (5 bases). V gave up 0 bases and J gave up 5 bases, with 13 bases separating them. CDR3 length equals 15 residues. CDR1 is LNHNV and CDR2 is YYDKDF in the germline V gene (reference sequence). CDR3 sequence: CATSRDPGDGETQYF. The DNA for the CDR3 is TGTGCCACCAGCAGAGATCCCGGGGATGGGGAGACCCAGTACTTC.

The chain uses TRBV30 and TRBJ2-7, with D possibly being TRBD1 or TRBD2 (7 bases each). The CDR3 is 16 residues long. Germline CDR1 is GTSNPN and CDR2 is SVGIG (reference sequence). The CDR3 region is CACKKEGAGVSYEQYF. The CDR3 region has the DNA TGTGCTTGCAAAAAGGAGGGGGCGGGAGTCTCCTACGAGCAGTACTTC.

The V and J genes are TRBV6-1 and TRBJ2-1, with 10 bases matching TRBD1. V gave up 6 bases and J gave up 0 bases; unmatched junction bases: 2. Germline CDR1 is MNHNS and CDR2 is SASEGT. This CDR3 has 15 residues. CDR3 residues: CASSGQGGSYNEQFF. The CDR3 DNA reads TGTGCCAGCAGCGGACAGGGGGGCTCCTACAATGAGCAGTTCTTC.

This CDR3 is CASSDNVGTVLYEQYF. Here the CDR3 DNA reads TGTGCCAGCAGTGATAATGTAGGGACAGTGCTCTACGAGCAGTACTTC. The chain has TRBV2 and TRBJ2-7; TRBD1 agrees at 7 bases. The CDR3 runs to 16 residues. V was clipped by 3 bases and J by 3 bases; unmatched bases: 11. Germline V CDR1 and CDR2: SNHLY, FYNNEI. Filled out from reference TRBV2 and TRBJ2-7, the complete variable domain reads EPEVTQTPSHQVTQMGQEVILRCVPISNHLYFYWYRQILGQKVEFLVSFYNNEISEKSEIFDDQFSVERPDGSNFTLKIRSTKLEDSAMYFCASSDNVGTVLYEQYFGPGTRLTVT.

A remark on this clone: The sample contains more than one DNA sequence encoding this CDR3. The gene calls are TRBV30 and TRBJ2-5; tentatively, D is TRBD1 (6 bases). This CDR3 is built from 12 residues. Germline CDR1 and CDR2: GTSNPN and SVGIG (reference sequence). Between the trimmed V and J ends, which lost 3 bases and 10 bases, there was a span of 15 bases. As DNA, the CDR3 is TGTGCCTGGAGCGTAGGGGCAGGGGTCCAGTACTTC. This sequence encodes CAWSVGAGVQYF.

The gene calls are TRBV11-2 and TRBJ2-6; D is perhaps TRBD2 (6 bases). The CDR3 has 17 residues. Per the germline V gene, CDR1 is SGHAT and CDR2 is FQNNGV. V was clipped by 5 bases and J by 1 base, with 15 bases between them. The DNA for the CDR3 is TGTGCCAGCAGCCCGGGACTGGTGGGGTCTGGGGCCAACGTCCTGACTTTC. Translating gives CASSPGLVGSGANVLTF.

The chain has TRBV28 and TRBJ1-1; D remains unclear. CDR1 and CDR2 (germline): MDHEN, SYDVKM. CDR3 length: 12 amino acids. V shed 10 bases and J shed 7 bases, with 16 bases lying between them. CDR3 nucleotides: TGTGCCACTGCCCCCGGGTTTGATGAAGCTTTCTTT. It yields the protein CATAPGFDEAFF. The whole variable domain, remainder taken from reference TRBV28 and TRBJ1-1, is DVKVTQSSRYLVKRTGEKVFLECVQDMDHENMFWYRQDPGLGLRLIYFSYDVKMKEKGDIPEGYSVSREKKERFSLILESASTNQTSMYLCATAPGFDEAFFGQGTRLTVV.

The V gene is TRBV30, the J gene TRBJ1-3; D gene uncertain. V shed 3 bases and J shed 0 bases, with 12 bases lying between them. The CDR3 consists of 15 residues. Germline V CDR1 and CDR2: GTSNPN, SVGIG (reference sequence). The chain's CDR3 is CAWSHPWSSGNTIYF. The CDR3 nucleotides read TGTGCCTGGAGCCACCCATGGAGCTCTGGAAACACCATATATTTT. Using reference TRBV30 and TRBJ1-3 for the parts outside the CDR3, the full variable domain is SQTIHQWPATLVQPVGSPLSLECTVEGTSNPNLYWYRQAAGRGLQLLFYSVGIGQISSEVPQNLSASRPQDRQFILSSKKLLLSDSGFYLCAWSHPWSSGNTIYFGEGSWLTVV.